Presented here are 9 T cell receptor beta chains from one specimen sequenced in a study of blood T cell repertoires in COVID-19. Data came from immunoSEQ multiplex PCR; TCRdb stores just in-frame clones and leaves some out. The sample yields approximately 330,000 clones, just under 90% seen once. The sequenced sample consisted of PBMCs or T cells enriched from blood (not recorded which). These receptors were taken from a woman aged 25 to 39 who had recovered from COVID-19.

This rearrangement joins TRBV29-1 to TRBJ2-7; 8 bases map to TRBD1. V shed 2 bases and J 7 bases; nucleotides not matched to a gene: 10. Germline V gene lookup returns CDR1 SQVTM and CDR2 ANQGSEA. The CDR3 extends over 14 amino acids. The DNA of the CDR3 is TGCAGCGTTGAAAGCGGCCAGGGGGCTTGGGAGCAGTACTTC. Translation gives CSVESGQGAWEQYF.

CDR3 in DNA: TGTGCCCGGAGTAGGGGCCAGCCCCAGCATTTT. It is translated as CARSRGQPQHF. The V call is TRBV6-4, the J call TRBJ1-5, with D maybe TRBD1 (5 bases). The CDR3 is 11 residues long. CDR1 MRHNA and CDR2 SNTAGT come from the germline V gene. Trimming cost V 11 bases and J 7 bases, with 12 bases left between them.

The chain has TRBV19 and TRBJ2-6; possibly TRBD1 for D (6 bases). CDR1 is LNHDA and CDR2 is SQIVND in the germline V gene (reference sequence). The CDR3 covers 16 residues. The V and J ends lost 6 bases and 2 bases respectively, with 14 bases between them. DNA of the CDR3: TGTGCCAGTAGGGAACAGGGTTTTACTGGGGCCAACGTCCTGACTTTC. Translation gives CASREQGFTGANVLTF.

The chain combines TRBV15 with TRBJ2-5, with a possible D match to TRBD1 (6 bases). CDR3 length: 16 amino acids. Trimming took off 0 bases at V and 3 bases at J, with 14 bases between the two ends. CDR1 is LNHNV, CDR2 YYDKDF, per germline (reference sequence). The CDR3 coding sequence is TGTGCCACCAGCAGAGATCTCGTGGGGGCGGAAGAGACCCAGTACTTC. Protein sequence: CATSRDLVGAEETQYF.

The chain carries TRBV7-2 and TRBJ2-2; 7 bases map to TRBD2. CDR1 and CDR2 from the germline V gene are SGHTA and FQGNSA. The CDR3 consists of 19 residues. V dropped 6 bases and J dropped 2; count of bases not matched to a gene: 18. CDR3 nucleotides: TGTGCCAGCAGACTAGAGGATGGGGGAGGGCCTTTTAACACCGGGGAGCTGTTTTTT. Translating gives CASRLEDGGGPFNTGELFF. Filled out from reference TRBV7-2 and TRBJ2-2, the complete variable domain reads GAGVSQSPSNKVTEKGKDVELRCDPISGHTALYWYRQSLGQGLEFLIYFQGNSAPDKSGLPSDRFSAERTGGSVSTLTIQRTQQEDSAVYLCASRLEDGGGPFNTGELFFGEGSRLTVL.

This chain uses TRBV11-2 with TRBJ1-6; 7 bases fit TRBD1. The CDR3 totals 18 residues. V dropped 5 bases and J dropped 0; count of bases not matched to a gene: 10. Per the germline V gene, CDR1 is SGHAT and CDR2 is FQNNGV. The CDR3 region has the DNA TGTGCCAGCAGCCGAACAGGGGCCCTGAGCTCCTATAATTCACCCCTCCACTTT. Translation gives CASSRTGALSSYNSPLHF.

The chain links TRBV11-3 to TRBJ2-7; the match to TRBD2 covers 16 bases. The CDR3 totals 18 residues. The germline V gene has CDR1 SGHNT and CDR2 YENEEA. With V trimmed by 8 bases and J by 4 bases, 14 bases remained unmatched. CDR3 residues: CASGLSKGLAGGRYEQYF. DNA for the CDR3: TGTGCCAGCGGACTTTCGAAGGGACTAGCGGGAGGGCGGTACGAGCAGTACTTC.

The chain carries TRBV11-3 and TRBJ2-1; D may be TRBD2 (6 bases). V was trimmed by 1 base and J by 3 bases, leaving 13 bases between them. The germline V gene encodes CDR1 SGHNT and CDR2 YENEEA. This CDR3 is 16 amino acids long. The CDR3 here is CASSLGGDSSYNEQFF. For the CDR3, the DNA is TGTGCCAGCAGCTTAGGTGGGGACTCAAGCTACAATGAGCAGTTCTTC.

This chain links TRBV5-5 with TRBJ2-7; the D is unclear. Trimming stripped 5 bases from V and 3 bases from J, with 9 bases between. Germline CDR1 SGHKS, CDR2 YYEKEE (reference sequence). CDR3 length: 12 residues. The CDR3, as DNA: TGTGCCAGCAGTATTTTTAGCTACGAGCAGTACTTC. Encoded protein: CASSIFSYEQYF.